This is a list of T cell receptor beta chains from one sample in a study of PD-1 blockade in classical Hodgkin lymphoma. Measured with immunoSEQ multiplex PCR; TCRdb has only the in-frame clones, and not every one. Of tens of thousands of clones listed, nearly 95% were seen once; the top ten hold about 3.8%. Specimen: peripheral blood mononuclear cells (PBMCs). The source of these receptors is a human donor with classical Hodgkin lymphoma. The CDR3 runs from the conserved cysteine through the conserved F or W. The order of the fields is V gene, CDR3 protein.

>TRBV5-5
CASTTGEAWTEAFF
>TRBV30
CAVTGGYEQYF
>TRBV18
CASSPSAGHEQYF
>TRBV5-6
CASGRAPETQYF
>TRBV29-1
CSVTGPEAFF
>TRBV12-5
CASGLDLSIHEQFF
>TRBV9
CASSVGEGLAYEQYF
>TRBV4-3
CASSQGDRVEEKLFF
>TRBV7-2
CASTAGEVWGGYTF
>TRBV10-3
CAISDRGADEQYF
>TRBV5-1
CASSSTGSRNQPQHF
>TRBV6-5
CASSYRQGLGYTF
>TRBV7-2
CASSSGQVDQPQHF
>TRBV7-9
CASSLAVGPGLALSYEQYF
>TRBV5-1
CASSFSSGTNTGELFF
>TRBV5-6
CASSLAILAGGNEQFF
>TRBV19
CASSILPTGAVDEQYF
>TRBV4-2
CASSQDSGGAGELFF
>TRBV5-6
CASSLESSGRADTQYF
>TRBV5-1
CASSFRTSEEAGELFF
>TRBV7-9
CASSPQGRYEQYF
>TRBV7-3
CASSLTGVETQYF
>TRBV9
CASTPISAMNTEAFF
>TRBV11-2
CASRPLGTSAHNEQFF
>TRBV6-5
CASRGQGGPHYGYTF
>TRBV28
CASLRDTSHEQYF
>TRBV28
CASSFGFNTGELFF
>TRBV2
CASLRGVNTEAFF
>TRBV7-2
CASSRGVPNTGELFF